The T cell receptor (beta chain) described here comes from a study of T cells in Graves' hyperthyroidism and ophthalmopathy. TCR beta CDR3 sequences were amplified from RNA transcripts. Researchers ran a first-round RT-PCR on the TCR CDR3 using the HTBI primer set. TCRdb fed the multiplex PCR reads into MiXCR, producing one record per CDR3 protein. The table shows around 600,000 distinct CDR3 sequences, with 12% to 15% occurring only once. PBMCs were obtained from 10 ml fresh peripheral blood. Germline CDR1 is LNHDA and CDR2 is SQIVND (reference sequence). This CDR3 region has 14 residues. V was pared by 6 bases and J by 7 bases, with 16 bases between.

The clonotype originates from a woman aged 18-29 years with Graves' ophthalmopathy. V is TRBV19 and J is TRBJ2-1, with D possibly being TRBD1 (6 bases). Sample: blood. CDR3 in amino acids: CASRAGVWGNEQFF. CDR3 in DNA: TGTGCCAGTAGGGCAGGGGTCTGGGGAAATGAGCAGTTCTTC. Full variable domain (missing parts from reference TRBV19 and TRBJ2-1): DGGITQSPKYLFRKEGQNVTLSCEQNLNHDAMYWYRQDPGQGLRLIYYSQIVNDFQKGDIAEGYSVSREKKESFPLTVTSAQKNPTAFYLCASRAGVWGNEQFFGPGTRLTVL.